This T cell receptor (beta chain) is from a study of cytomegalovirus exposure and HLA in healthy donors. The PCR employed 60 Vbeta primers together with 13 Jbeta primers. Using immunoSEQ multiplex PCR, the repertoire was profiled, and TCRdb retains in-frame clones only, with some absent. Among about 200,000 clones listed, more than 9.5% were seen once. The V end was cut by 3 bases, the J end by 4 bases, with 7 bases between. The CDR3 sequence is 13 residues long. Germline CDR1 and CDR2: SEHNR and FQNEAQ (reference sequence). For this clone: This sample includes further DNA sequences coding for the same CDR3.

This receptor was taken from a man aged 50-59 years in good health and CMV-seropositive. This chain connects TRBV7-9 to TRBJ1-5; D gene ambiguous. Sequenced sample: PBMCs. CDR3 residues: CASSFGGNQPQHF. The CDR3 DNA sequence: TGTGCCAGCAGCTTTGGCGGGAATCAGCCCCAGCATTTT.